These T cell receptor beta chains were read from a single sample in a study of blood T cell repertoires in COVID-19. Method: immunoSEQ multiplex PCR; TCRdb's copy keeps in-frame clones and lacks some. Of fewer than 250,000 clones listed, 80% to 90% are singletons. Sequencing was performed on peripheral blood. The source is a human donor in a cohort sampled during active COVID-19. CDR3s include the opening cysteine and the closing phenylalanine or tryptophan. Each record gives: J gene, V gene, clone size, D gene, CDR3 DNA, CDR3 protein. The D gene is left open where the match is weak. Some rows mark clone size as missing; the rest say once, few, many or name a class of expanded clone.

>TRBJ1-4|TRBV6-5|.|TRBD1
TGTGCCAGCAAGACAGGGTTTAGCCCCAATGAAAAACTGTTTTTT
CASKTGFSPNEKLFF
>TRBJ2-1|TRBV24-1|.|TRBD2
TGTGCCACCAGTGATTTCTTTAGCGGGGGTAACAATGAGCAGTTCTTC
CATSDFFSGGNNEQFF
>TRBJ1-6|TRBV28|.|.
TGTGCCAGCAGTTTTCGACAGGTTCCTAATTCACCCCTCCACTTT
CASSFRQVPNSPLHF
>TRBJ2-4|TRBV6-6|few|.
TGTGCCAGCAGTTACGGGCAGCTAGCCAAAAACATTCAGTACTTC
CASSYGQLAKNIQYF
>TRBJ2-6|TRBV9|.|.
TGTGCCAGCAGCCCGAATTTAATACGGGGACTCCTCTCTGGGGCCAACGTCCTGACTTTC
CASSPNLIRGLLSGANVLTF
>TRBJ2-5|TRBV6-1|.|.
TGTGCCAGCAGTGAGCAGGGATGGGAGACCCAGTACTTC
CASSEQGWETQYF
>TRBJ1-5|TRBV4-2|.|TRBD1
TGTGCCAGCAGCCCCAACAGGGGTAGCAATCAGCCCCAGCATTTT
CASSPNRGSNQPQHF
>TRBJ2-3|TRBV7-3|.|TRBD1
TGTGCCACCCCCGGAGGGGACAGGGTGAATCAGGCCACAGATACGCAGTATTTT
CATPGGDRVNQATDTQYF
>TRBJ2-1|TRBV30|.|TRBD2
TGTGCCTGGAGTTGGGGGACTAGAAATTACAATGAGCAGTTCTTC
CAWSWGTRNYNEQFF
>TRBJ1-3|TRBV11-2|.|.
TGTGCCAGCAGCTTAGGACAGGTTGGAAACACCATATATTTT
CASSLGQVGNTIYF
>TRBJ2-1|TRBV5-1|.|TRBD1
TGCGCCAGCAGCTTGGCACACGGGCGGACAGGGGCCCGCTACAATGAGCAGTTCTTC
CASSLAHGRTGARYNEQFF
>TRBJ1-4|TRBV19|.|.
TGTGCCAGTAGTGAGGTATCGCGTGAAAAACTGTTTTTT
CASSEVSREKLFF
>TRBJ2-1|TRBV2|.|.
TGTGCCAGCAGTGGTAGGCAGGGGACTAACAATGAGCAGTTCTTC
CASSGRQGTNNEQFF
>TRBJ1-6|TRBV19|once|.
TGTGCCAGTTCCGGCAGCAGGGGTAATAATTCACCCCTCCACTTT
CASSGSRGNNSPLHF
>TRBJ1-3|TRBV7-9|few|TRBD1
TGTGCCAGCAGCGTACAGGGGGTCGGAAACACCATATATTTT
CASSVQGVGNTIYF
>TRBJ1-2|TRBV11-2|.|.
TGTGCCAGCAGCTTAGATGGAGATAGCCTCTATGGCTACACCTTC
CASSLDGDSLYGYTF
>TRBJ1-2|TRBV6-5|few|TRBD1
TGTGCCAGCAGTACGACAGGGCATGGCTACACCTTC
CASSTTGHGYTF
>TRBJ1-2|TRBV5-1|.|.
TGCGCCAGCCGGGGGTCGGAGAACTATGGCTACACCTTC
CASRGSENYGYTF
>TRBJ2-5|TRBV2|.|.
TGTGCCAGCAGCGCGGGCCGAGAGACCCAGTACTTC
CASSAGRETQYF
>TRBJ2-2|TRBV7-2|.|TRBD1
TGTGCCAGCGCTCTGACAGGGCCCGGGGAGCTGTTTTTT
CASALTGPGELFF
>TRBJ1-4|TRBV5-1|.|TRBD1
TGCGCCAGCAGCTTGGGACAGGGAAGCGAAAAACTGTTTTTT
CASSLGQGSEKLFF
>TRBJ1-5|TRBV6-6|.|.
TGTGCCAGCAGCCCAACCGCTCGGGGCAATCAGCCCCAGCATTTT
CASSPTARGNQPQHF
>TRBJ2-7|TRBV6-5|.|TRBD2
TGTGCCAGCAGTTCCCCCGCGGGAGTGGACTCCTACGAGCAGTACTTC
CASSSPAGVDSYEQYF
>TRBJ2-3|TRBV4-1|.|TRBD2
TGCGCCAGCAGCACCAGTTCCGGGACTAGCGGGGATACGCAGTATTTT
CASSTSSGTSGDTQYF
>TRBJ2-1|TRBV7-9|.|.
TGTGCCAGCAGCCCAACAGGGTTCGGGAATGAGCAGTTCTTC
CASSPTGFGNEQFF
>TRBJ1-5|TRBV28|.|.
TGTGCCAGCAGAGGGGGGGCCAATCAGCCCCAGCATTTT
CASRGGANQPQHF
>TRBJ2-1|TRBV4-1|once|.
TGCGCCAGCAGCCCCGGACTGGCGGGTTTCTATGAGCAGTTCTTC
CASSPGLAGFYEQFF
>TRBJ1-2|TRBV18|.|TRBD1
TGTGCCAGCTCACCGGGACAGGACTATGGCTACACCTTC
CASSPGQDYGYTF
>TRBJ2-7|TRBV6-6|.|TRBD2
TGTGCCAGCCGATCTTCGACAGCGGGAGTAAACGAGCAGTACTTC
CASRSSTAGVNEQYF
>TRBJ1-1|TRBV6-5|.|.
TGTGCCAGCATAGCGCCGTTTAACACTGAAGCTTTCTTT
CASIAPFNTEAFF
>TRBJ2-3|TRBV9|.|.
TGTGCCAGCAGCGTCCTTACTTCCACAGATACGCAGTATTTT
CASSVLTSTDTQYF
>TRBJ2-2|TRBV19|few|TRBD1
TGTGCCAGTAGTATCGCCAGGGGGCCCGGGGAGCTGTTTTTT
CASSIARGPGELFF
>TRBJ1-5|TRBV27|.|.
TGTGCCAGCAGTTTCCCTACACAGACCCGTGGCCGGCAGCCCCAGCATTTT
CASSFPTQTRGRQPQHF
>TRBJ2-6|TRBV30|few|.
TGTGCCTGGTCTCCCCAGGGGATGGTTGCCAACGTCCTGACTTTC
CAWSPQGMVANVLTF
>TRBJ2-3|TRBV5-1|.|TRBD1
TGCGCCAGCAGCTTTGAGGACAGGCCCGGATCGCAGTATTTT
CASSFEDRPGSQYF
>TRBJ1-2|TRBV19|.|TRBD1
TGTGCCACCTCGACAGGGGTTCCCGGCTACACCTTC
CATSTGVPGYTF
>TRBJ2-1|TRBV20-1|.|.
TGCAGTGCTAGTAGGGCCATTAATACAGGGCGCGAGCAGTTCTTC
CSASRAINTGREQFF
>TRBJ1-5|TRBV6-1|few|.
TGTGCCAGCAGTGATATGTCGATCGGGTACGATCAGCCCCAGCATTTT
CASSDMSIGYDQPQHF
>TRBJ2-5|TRBV2|once|.
TGTGCCAGCAGTGTGCTCGGGGGTTGGACCCAGTACTTC
CASSVLGGWTQYF
>TRBJ2-3|TRBV11-2|.|TRBD2
TGTGCCAGCAGCCCGACTAGCGGGAGCACAGATACGCAGTATTTT
CASSPTSGSTDTQYF
>TRBJ1-1|TRBV10-2|.|TRBD1
TGCGCCAGCACCGCCGGGACAGGGTTTTCTTTTAGGTACACTGAAGCTTTCTTT
CASTAGTGFSFRYTEAFF
>TRBJ1-5|TRBV6-5|.|.
TGTGCCAGCACCAAGGACGGGAACAATCAGCCCCAGCATTTT
CASTKDGNNQPQHF
>TRBJ1-1|TRBV5-1|.|.
TGCGCCAGCAGTCATCAGGGGTACGGAGCTTTCTTT
CASSHQGYGAFF
>TRBJ2-5|TRBV11-3|once|.
TGTGCCAGCAGCTTAGGGGCAGGCACACAAGAGACCCAGTACTTC
CASSLGAGTQETQYF
>TRBJ2-5|TRBV6-6|.|TRBD2
TGTGCCAGCAGTTACTGGCGGGGGAGACAACAAGAGACCCAGTACTTC
CASSYWRGRQQETQYF